A single T cell receptor beta chain is shown here with its context. The authors' processing: Researchers report that nucleated cell counts were estimated from reference gene primer amplification. Sequencing used immunoSEQ multiplex PCR; TCRdb keeps in-frame clones, though not all of them. Clone size and the V and J calls come from that table; the DNA yielded D and trimming. The sample contains around 85,000 clones, roughly 82% of which appear only once. The sample belongs to a study of blood T cell repertoires in COVID-19. On the study more broadly: The cDNA or gDNA used as material had been derived from T cells, B-cell-depleted T cells, or PBMCs.

The CDR3 runs 13 residues. Germline values: CDR1 SGHTA, CDR2 FQGNSA. V dropped 8 bases and J dropped 7 bases, with 14 bases sitting between them. The chain recombines TRBV7-2 with TRBJ1-4; D may be TRBD1 (6 bases). The source of this sequence is a man aged 45-65 years with active COVID-19. The sample consisted of peripheral blood. As DNA, the CDR3 is TGTGCCAGCCAGGGGCAACAAGGTGAAAAACTGTTTTTT. Its translation: CASQGQQGEKLFF.